Below are 8 T cell receptor beta chains sequenced from a single sample in a study of blood T cell repertoires in COVID-19. Using immunoSEQ multiplex PCR, the repertoire was profiled, and TCRdb retains in-frame clones only, with some absent. The sample shows approximately 230,000 clones, approximately 88% of them seen only once. Specimen: peripheral blood. Receptor source: a woman younger than 45 with COVID-19, enrolled during active disease.

The chain couples TRBV5-4 to TRBJ2-1; the D gene is possibly TRBD2 (6 bases). V lost 0 bases, J lost 3 bases, and 7 bases lay in between. The CDR3 sequence is 14 residues long. The V gene's germline CDR1 is SGHNT and CDR2 YYREEE (reference sequence). In DNA, the CDR3 is TGTGCCAGCAGCTTGGGGGACTTCTACAATGAGCAGTTCTTC. Its protein product is CASSLGDFYNEQFF.

The rearrangement joins TRBV18 to TRBJ2-3, with 9 positions matching TRBD2. This CDR3 has 19 amino acids. CDR1 is KGHSH, CDR2 LQKENI, per germline. The trim removed 5 bases at V and 2 bases at J, leaving 17 bases unmatched. This CDR3 reads CASSSNSPRQRGDTDTQYF. The CDR3 DNA is TGTGCCAGCTCATCCAACAGCCCGAGGCAGCGGGGGGACACAGATACGCAGTATTTT.

The chain employs TRBV10-2 and TRBJ1-3, with D possibly matching TRBD1 (5 bases). Per germline, CDR1 WSHSY and CDR2 SAAADI. This CDR3 region has 15 residues. Trimming took off 2 bases at V and 0 bases at J, with 8 bases between the two ends. This chain's CDR3 is CASSETGNSGNTIYF. The DNA for the CDR3 is TGCGCCAGCAGTGAGACAGGCAACTCTGGAAACACCATATATTTT.

V usage is TRBV6-6 and J usage is TRBJ1-5; weak D call: TRBD1 (6 bases). The V and J ends lost 2 bases and 6 bases respectively, with 11 bases between them. This CDR3 region has 14 residues. Germline V lookup: CDR1 MNHNY, CDR2 SVGAGI (reference sequence). Here the CDR3 DNA reads TGTGCCAGCAGTTACCAGGGGCAAAGTCAGCCCCAGCATTTT. This translates into CASSYQGQSQPQHF.

The chain joins TRBV6-5 to TRBJ1-6; TRBD1 agrees at 8 bases. Trimming removed 6 bases from V and 2 bases from J; junction bases left unmatched: 0. CDR1 is MNHEY and CDR2 is SVGAGI in the germline V gene. The CDR3 contains 14 residues. CDR3 residues: CASSRGPYNSPLHF. The DNA for the CDR3 is TGTGCCAGCAGCAGGGGGCCCTATAATTCACCCCTCCACTTT.

This chain uses TRBV5-6 with TRBJ1-3; perhaps TRBD1 as D (5 bases). The V and J ends lost 4 bases and 2 bases respectively, with 10 bases between them. CDR1 is SGHDT, CDR2 YYEEEE, per germline. The CDR3 has 14 amino acids. The CDR3 region has the DNA TGTGCCAGCAGCCGGACACAGGCTGGAAACACCATATATTTT. Encoded protein: CASSRTQAGNTIYF. The full variable domain, completed using reference TRBV5-6 and TRBJ1-3, is DAGVTQSPTHLIKTRGQQVTLRCSPKSGHDTVSWYQQALGQGPQFIFQYYEEEERQRGNFPDRFSGHQFPNYSSELNVNALLLGDSALYLCASSRTQAGNTIYFGEGSWLTVV.

This chain joins TRBV10-1 and TRBJ2-1, with 10 bases that match TRBD2. Germline lookup yields CDR1 WNHNN and CDR2 SYGVQD (reference sequence). This CDR3 contains 15 residues. Trimming at V came to 3 bases and at J to 5 bases, leaving 4 bases not matched to a gene. The chain's CDR3 is CASSDSGGPNNEQFF. DNA for the CDR3: TGCGCCAGCAGTGATAGCGGGGGGCCCAACAATGAGCAGTTCTTC.

The chain combines TRBV15 with TRBJ2-1, with D possibly matching TRBD2 (6 bases). The CDR3 contains 15 residues. V dropped 2 bases and J dropped 8 bases, with 16 bases sitting between them. Germline-derived CDR1 and CDR2 are LNHNV and YYDKDF (reference sequence). The chain's CDR3 is CATSRNPHTGDEQFF. The DNA for the CDR3 is TGTGCCACCAGCAGAAACCCCCACACGGGGGATGAGCAGTTCTTC.